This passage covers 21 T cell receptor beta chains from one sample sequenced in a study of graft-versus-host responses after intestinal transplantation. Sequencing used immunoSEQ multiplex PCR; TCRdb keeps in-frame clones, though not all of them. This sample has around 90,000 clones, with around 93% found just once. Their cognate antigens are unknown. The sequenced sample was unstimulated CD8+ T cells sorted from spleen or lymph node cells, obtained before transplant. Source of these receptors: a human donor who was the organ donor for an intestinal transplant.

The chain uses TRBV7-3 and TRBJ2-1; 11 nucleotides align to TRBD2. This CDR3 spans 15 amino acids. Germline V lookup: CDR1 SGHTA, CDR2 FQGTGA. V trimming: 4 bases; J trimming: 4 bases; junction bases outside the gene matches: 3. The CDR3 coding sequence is TGTGCCAGCAGCTCTGGGACTAGCGGATACAATGAGCAGTTCTTC. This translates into CASSSGTSGYNEQFF. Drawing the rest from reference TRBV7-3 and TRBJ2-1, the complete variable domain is GAGVSQTPSNKVTEKGKYVELRCDPISGHTALYWYRQSLGQGPEFLIYFQGTGAADDSGLPNDRFFAVRPEGSVSTLKIQRTERGDSAVYLCASSSGTSGYNEQFFGPGTRLTVL.

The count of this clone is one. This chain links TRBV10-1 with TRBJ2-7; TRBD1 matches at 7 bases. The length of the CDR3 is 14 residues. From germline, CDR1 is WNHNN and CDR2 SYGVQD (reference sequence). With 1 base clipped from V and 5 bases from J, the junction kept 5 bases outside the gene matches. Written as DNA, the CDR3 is TGCGCCAGCAGTGAGTACAGGGGAAGGCACGAGCAGTACTTC. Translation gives CASSEYRGRHEQYF.

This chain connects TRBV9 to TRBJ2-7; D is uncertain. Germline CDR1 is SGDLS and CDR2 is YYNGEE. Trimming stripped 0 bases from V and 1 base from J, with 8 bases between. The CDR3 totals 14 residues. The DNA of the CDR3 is TGTGCCAGCAGCGTAGGAGACGGGTCCTACGAGCAGTACTTC. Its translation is CASSVGDGSYEQYF.

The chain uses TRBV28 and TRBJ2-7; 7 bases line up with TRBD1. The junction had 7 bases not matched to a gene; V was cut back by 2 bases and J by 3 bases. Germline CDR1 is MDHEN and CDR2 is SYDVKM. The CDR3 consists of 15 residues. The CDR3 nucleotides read TGTGCCAGCAGTTTAAGTCAGGGGACAGTCTACGAGCAGTACTTC. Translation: CASSLSQGTVYEQYF.

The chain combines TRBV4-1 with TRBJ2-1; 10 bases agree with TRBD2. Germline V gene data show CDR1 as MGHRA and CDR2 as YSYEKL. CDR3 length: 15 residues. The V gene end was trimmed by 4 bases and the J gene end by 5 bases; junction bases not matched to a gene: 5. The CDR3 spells CASSPSGLADNEQFF. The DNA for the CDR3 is TGCGCCAGCAGCCCCTCCGGACTAGCGGACAATGAGCAGTTCTTC.

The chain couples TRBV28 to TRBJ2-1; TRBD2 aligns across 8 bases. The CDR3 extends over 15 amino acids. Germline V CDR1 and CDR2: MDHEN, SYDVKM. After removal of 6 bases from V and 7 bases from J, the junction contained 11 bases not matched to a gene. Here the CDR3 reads CASRPREGRPNEQFF. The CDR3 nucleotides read TGTGCCAGCAGACCCCGGGAGGGCCGTCCAAATGAGCAGTTCTTC.

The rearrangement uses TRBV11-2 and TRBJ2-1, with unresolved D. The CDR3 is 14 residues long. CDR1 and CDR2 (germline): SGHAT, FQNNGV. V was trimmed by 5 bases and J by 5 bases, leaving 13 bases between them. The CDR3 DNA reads TGTGCCAGCAGCCGCCCCGGGTGGGACAATGAGCAGTTCTTC. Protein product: CASSRPGWDNEQFF.

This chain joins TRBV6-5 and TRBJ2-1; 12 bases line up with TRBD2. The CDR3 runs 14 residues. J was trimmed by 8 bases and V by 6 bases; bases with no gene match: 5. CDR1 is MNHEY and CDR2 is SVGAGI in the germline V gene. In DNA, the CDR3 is TGTGCCAGCAGCGGGACTAGCGGGTCTTATGAGCAGTTCTTC. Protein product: CASSGTSGSYEQFF.

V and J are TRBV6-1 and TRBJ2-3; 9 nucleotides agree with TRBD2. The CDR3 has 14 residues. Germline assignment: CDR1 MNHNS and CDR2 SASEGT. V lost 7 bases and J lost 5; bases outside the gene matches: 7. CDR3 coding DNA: TGTGCCAGCAAAGGGCGGGGGGGATTAGATACGCAGTATTTT. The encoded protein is CASKGRGGLDTQYF.

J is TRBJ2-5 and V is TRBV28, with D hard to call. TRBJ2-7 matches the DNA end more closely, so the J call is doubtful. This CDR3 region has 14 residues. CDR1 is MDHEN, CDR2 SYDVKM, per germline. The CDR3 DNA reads TGTGCCAGCAGTTTTGTTAGTATCGCCTACGAGCAGTACTTC. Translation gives CASSFVSIAYEQYF.

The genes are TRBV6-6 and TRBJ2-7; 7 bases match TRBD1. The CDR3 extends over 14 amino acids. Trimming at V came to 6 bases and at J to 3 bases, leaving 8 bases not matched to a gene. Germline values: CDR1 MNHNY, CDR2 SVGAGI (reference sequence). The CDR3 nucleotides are TGTGCCAGCAGCATCGGACAGGTCCTCTACGAGCAGTACTTC. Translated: CASSIGQVLYEQYF.

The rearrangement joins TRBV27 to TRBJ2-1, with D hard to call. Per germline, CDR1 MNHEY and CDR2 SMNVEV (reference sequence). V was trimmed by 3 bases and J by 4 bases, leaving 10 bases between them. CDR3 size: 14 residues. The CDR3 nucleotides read TGTGCCAGCAGTTTCGAGGCCCCATACAATGAGCAGTTCTTC. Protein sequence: CASSFEAPYNEQFF.

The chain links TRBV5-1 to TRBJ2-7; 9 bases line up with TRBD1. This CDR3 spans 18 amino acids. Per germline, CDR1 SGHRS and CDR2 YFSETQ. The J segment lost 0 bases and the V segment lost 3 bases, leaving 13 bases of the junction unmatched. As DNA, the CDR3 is TGCGCCAGCAGCTGGAACTCCGGGACAGGGCCTTTCTCCTACGAGCAGTACTTC. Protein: CASSWNSGTGPFSYEQYF. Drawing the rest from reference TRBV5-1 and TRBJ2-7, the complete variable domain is KAGVTQTPRYLIKTRGQQVTLSCSPISGHRSVSWYQQTPGQGLQFLFEYFSETQRNKGNFPGRFSGRQFSNSRSEMNVSTLELGDSALYLCASSWNSGTGPFSYEQYFGPGTRLTVT.

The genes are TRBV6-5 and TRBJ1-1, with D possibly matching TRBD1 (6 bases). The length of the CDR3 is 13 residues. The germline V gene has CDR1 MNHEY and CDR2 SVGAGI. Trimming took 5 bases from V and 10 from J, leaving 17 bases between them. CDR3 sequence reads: CASSPIQGRRAFF. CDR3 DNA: TGTGCCAGCAGTCCCATTCAGGGGAGAAGAGCTTTCTTT.

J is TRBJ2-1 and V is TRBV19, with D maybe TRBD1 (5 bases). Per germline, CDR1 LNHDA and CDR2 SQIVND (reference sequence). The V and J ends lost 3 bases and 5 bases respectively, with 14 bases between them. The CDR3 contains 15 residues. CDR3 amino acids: CASSIGQGPNNEQFF. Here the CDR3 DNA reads TGTGCCAGTAGTATCGGGCAGGGCCCGAACAATGAGCAGTTCTTC.

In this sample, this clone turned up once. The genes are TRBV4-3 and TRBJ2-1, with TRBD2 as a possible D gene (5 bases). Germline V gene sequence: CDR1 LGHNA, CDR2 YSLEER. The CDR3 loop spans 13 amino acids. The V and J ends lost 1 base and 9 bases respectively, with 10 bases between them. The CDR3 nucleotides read TGCGCCAGCAGCCAAGGTCTCGGAGGTGAGCAGTTCTTC. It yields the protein CASSQGLGGEQFF.

The CDR3 reads CASSAEPLGDRGKTQYF. The CDR3 bases are TGTGCCAGCAGCGCTGAGCCATTAGGGGACAGGGGGAAGACCCAGTACTTC. The J gene is TRBJ2-5, the V gene TRBV7-3, with 11 positions matching TRBD1. Germline loops: CDR1 SGHTA, CDR2 FQGTGA. The junction had 14 bases not matched to a gene; V was cut back by 5 bases and J by 6 bases. This CDR3 has 17 amino acids.

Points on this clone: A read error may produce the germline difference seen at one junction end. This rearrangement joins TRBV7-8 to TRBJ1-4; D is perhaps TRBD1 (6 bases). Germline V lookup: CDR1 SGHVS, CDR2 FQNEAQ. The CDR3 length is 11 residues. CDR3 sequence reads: CASSPTGTSLF. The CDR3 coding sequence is TGTGCCAGCAGCCCTACCGGGACATCCCTTTTT.

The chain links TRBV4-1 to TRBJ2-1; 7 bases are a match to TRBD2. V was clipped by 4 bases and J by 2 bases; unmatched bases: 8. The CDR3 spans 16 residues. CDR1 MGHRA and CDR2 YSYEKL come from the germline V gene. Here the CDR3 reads CASSPSWLAAYNEQFF. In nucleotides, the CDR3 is TGCGCCAGCAGCCCTTCGTGGCTAGCGGCCTACAATGAGCAGTTCTTC.

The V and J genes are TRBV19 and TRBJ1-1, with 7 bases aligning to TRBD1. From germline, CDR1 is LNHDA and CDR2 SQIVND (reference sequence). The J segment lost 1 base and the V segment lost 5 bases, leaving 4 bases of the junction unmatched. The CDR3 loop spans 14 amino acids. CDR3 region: CASSPQGGNTEAFF. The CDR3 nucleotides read TGTGCCAGTAGTCCTCAGGGGGGGAACACTGAAGCTTTCTTT.

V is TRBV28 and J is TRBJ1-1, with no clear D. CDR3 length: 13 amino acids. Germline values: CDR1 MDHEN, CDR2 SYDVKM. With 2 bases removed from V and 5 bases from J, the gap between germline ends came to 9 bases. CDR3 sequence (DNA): TGTGCCAGCAGTTTACAGGCGCCAACTGAAGCTTTCTTT. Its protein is CASSLQAPTEAFF.